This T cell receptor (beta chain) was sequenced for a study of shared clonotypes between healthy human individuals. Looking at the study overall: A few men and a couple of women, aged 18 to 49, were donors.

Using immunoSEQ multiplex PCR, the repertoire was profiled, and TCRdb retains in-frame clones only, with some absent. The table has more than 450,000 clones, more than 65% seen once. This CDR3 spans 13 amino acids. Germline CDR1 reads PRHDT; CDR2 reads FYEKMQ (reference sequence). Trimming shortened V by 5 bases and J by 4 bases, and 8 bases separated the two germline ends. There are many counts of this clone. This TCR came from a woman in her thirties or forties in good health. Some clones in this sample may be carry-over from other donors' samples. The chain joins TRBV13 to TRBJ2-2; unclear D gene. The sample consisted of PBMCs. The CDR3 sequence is CASSPLLTGELFF. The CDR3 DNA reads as TGTGCCAGCAGCCCTCTGCTCACCGGGGAGCTGTTTTTT.